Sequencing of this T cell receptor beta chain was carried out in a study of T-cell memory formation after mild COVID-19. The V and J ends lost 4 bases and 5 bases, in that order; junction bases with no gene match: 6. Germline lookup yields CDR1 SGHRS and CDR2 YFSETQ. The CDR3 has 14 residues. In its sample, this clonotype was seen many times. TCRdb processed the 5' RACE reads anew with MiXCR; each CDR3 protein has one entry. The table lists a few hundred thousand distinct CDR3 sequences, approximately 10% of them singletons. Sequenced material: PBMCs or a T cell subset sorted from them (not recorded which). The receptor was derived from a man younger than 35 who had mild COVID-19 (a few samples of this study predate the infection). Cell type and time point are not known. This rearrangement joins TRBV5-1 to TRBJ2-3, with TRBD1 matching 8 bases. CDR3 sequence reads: CASSGGQAVDTQYF. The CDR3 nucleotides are TGCGCCAGCAGCGGGGGACAGGCCGTAGATACGCAGTATTTT.